The 16 T cell receptor beta chains presented below share a single source sample, sequenced in a study of neurological immune-mediated disorders. TCRdb re-called the 5' RACE reads through MiXCR, storing one row per CDR3 protein. The repertoire holds about 55,000 distinct CDR3 sequences, with around 4% as singletons. The material sequenced was PBMCs. These receptors were taken from a man under 40 with multiple sclerosis.

Worth noting for this clonotype: This may come from a read error, since a much larger clone is one base off. The rearrangement uses TRBV20-1 and TRBJ2-2; D unresolved. Per the germline V gene, CDR1 is DFQATT and CDR2 is SNEGSKA (reference sequence). CDR3 length equals 12 residues. CDR3 sequence reads: CRAGESNRELFF. As DNA, the CDR3 is TGCAGAGCTGGAGAAAGCAACCGGGAGCTGTTTTTT.

This clonotype has ten or more counts. V and J are TRBV20-1 and TRBJ2-1; D may correspond to TRBD1 or TRBD2 (6 bases each). V was clipped by 5 bases and J by 2 bases, with 13 bases between them. In germline, CDR1 is DFQATT, CDR2 SNEGSKA (reference sequence). The CDR3 runs to 14 residues. CDR3 amino acids: CSAQGGLAYNEQFF. CDR3 nucleotides: TGCAGTGCTCAAGGGGGACTCGCCTACAATGAGCAGTTCTTC.

This chain connects TRBV5-8 to TRBJ1-1; TRBD1 aligns across 9 bases. CDR3 length: 15 amino acids. CDR1 SGHTS and CDR2 YDEGEE come from the germline V gene. With V trimmed by 4 bases and J by 5 bases, 9 bases remained unmatched. In DNA form, the CDR3 reads TGTGCCAGCAGCGTGTACAGGGGGCGGGGAACTGAAGCTTTCTTT. Protein product: CASSVYRGRGTEAFF.

This clonotype occurred many times. This chain connects TRBV3-1 to TRBJ2-6; 11 nucleotides line up with TRBD2. The V segment lost 1 base and the J segment 1 base; nucleotides outside the gene matches: 0. This CDR3 contains 17 residues. From germline, CDR1 is LGHDT and CDR2 YNNKEL (reference sequence). The CDR3 protein is CASSQGLAGSGANVLTF. For the CDR3, the DNA is TGTGCCAGCAGCCAAGGACTAGCGGGATCTGGGGCCAACGTCCTGACTTTC.

This clonotype was detected ten times or more. This chain connects TRBV5-1 to TRBJ2-7, with 9 bases that match TRBD2. The germline V gene encodes CDR1 SGHRS and CDR2 YFSETQ. After removal of 4 bases from V and 6 bases from J, the junction contained 8 bases not matched to a gene. CDR3 length: 14 residues. CDR3: CASSPGLATTEQYF. The CDR3 DNA follows: TGCGCCAGCAGCCCGGGACTAGCTACGACCGAGCAGTACTTC.

In this sample, this clonotype turned up once. This may stem from a read error, because a much larger clone lies one nucleotide away. The chain carries TRBV5-1 and TRBJ1-1; 9 bases are shared with TRBD1. Germline assignment: CDR1 SGHRS and CDR2 YFSETQ. The CDR3 sequence is 14 residues long. The CDR3: CANSRTGETPEAFF. The CDR3, as DNA: TGCGCCAACAGCCGGACAGGGGAAACTCCTGAAGCTTTCTTT.

This clonotype showed up many times. This rearrangement joins TRBV20-1 to TRBJ2-7; D is unclear. Between the trimmed V and J ends, which lost 6 bases and 1 base, there was a span of 10 bases. The CDR3 has 12 amino acids. Germline assignment: CDR1 DFQATT and CDR2 SNEGSKA (reference sequence). The CDR3 DNA reads TGCAGTGCCTTCGTCGGATCCTACGAGCAGTACTTC. It translates to CSAFVGSYEQYF.

This clonotype showed up just a few times. This chain connects TRBV6-4 to TRBJ2-3, with D perhaps given as TRBD1 or TRBD2 (5 bases each). Trimming removed 0 bases from V and 1 base from J, with 5 bases in between. The CDR3 is 14 amino acids. From germline, CDR1 is MRHNA and CDR2 SNTAGT. The CDR3 DNA reads as TGTGCCAGCAGTGACTCGGGGGGCACAGATACGCAGTATTTT. It specifies CASSDSGGTDTQYF.

This chain connects TRBV4-1 to TRBJ2-7; tentatively, D is TRBD1 or TRBD2 (6 bases each). CDR1 and CDR2 from the germline V gene are MGHRA and YSYEKL. The length of the CDR3 is 14 residues. Trimming took off 0 bases at V and 4 bases at J, with 10 bases between the two ends. The CDR3 DNA sequence: TGCGCCAGCAGCCAAGATCGGGGGCAGTACGAGCAGTACTTC. It encodes CASSQDRGQYEQYF.

Many counts were recorded for this clonotype. The CDR3, as DNA: TGCGCCAGCAGCTTGGGGGCAGTGACCCAAGAGACCCAGTACTTC. Its translation: CASSLGAVTQETQYF. The chain combines TRBV5-1 with TRBJ2-5; D call uncertain. CDR3 length: 15 amino acids. V was shortened by 0 bases and J by 1 base, with 10 bases between the two germline ends. Germline loops: CDR1 SGHRS, CDR2 YFSETQ.

This clonotype has ten or more counts. This chain uses TRBV7-9 with TRBJ1-6, with a weak D call TRBD1 (5 bases). The germline CDR1 and CDR2 sequences are SEHNR and FQNEAQ (reference sequence). Trimming removed 5 bases from V and 7 bases from J, with 18 bases in between. CDR3 length: 16 amino acids. DNA for the CDR3: TGTGCCAGCAGCCGCCCGGGGGGGACGGTAAATTCACCCCTCCACTTT. Translated: CASSRPGGTVNSPLHF.

The sample holds many counts of this clonotype. This chain connects TRBV7-3 to TRBJ2-1; TRBD1 matches 8 bases. The germline gives CDR1 SGHTA, CDR2 FQGTGA. This CDR3 spans 18 amino acids. Trimming cost V 5 bases and J 6 bases; bases outside gene matches: 18. The CDR3, as DNA: TGTGCCAGCAGCCCCCATTCCACGGACAGGGTATTGTCCAATGAGCAGTTCTTC. As protein: CASSPHSTDRVLSNEQFF. The variable domain in full, completed from reference TRBV7-3 and TRBJ2-1, reads GAGVSQTPSNKVTEKGKYVELRCDPISGHTALYWYRQSLGQGPEFLIYFQGTGAADDSGLPNDRFFAVRPEGSVSTLKIQRTERGDSAVYLCASSPHSTDRVLSNEQFFGPGTRLTVL.

This clonotype was recorded many times. V gene TRBV5-1 combines with J gene TRBJ1-2, with D possibly TRBD1 on 5 matching bases. This CDR3 has 14 amino acids. Trimming cost V 1 base and J 8 bases, with 15 bases left between them. Germline V gene lookup returns CDR1 SGHRS and CDR2 YFSETQ. CDR3 sequence: CASSLRTPTAGYTF. CDR3 nucleotides: TGCGCCAGCAGCTTGAGGACACCCACCGCCGGCTACACCTTC.

The count of this clonotype is one. A read error is possible here, since a much larger clone lies one base away. V is TRBV7-7 and J is TRBJ2-3; D is possibly TRBD2 (6 bases). Germline loops: CDR1 SSHAT, CDR2 FNYEAQ (reference sequence). The CDR3 is 15 amino acids. For the CDR3, the DNA is TGTGCTAGCAGGCTCCGACGCGGGGACACAGATACGCAGTATTTT. This encodes CASRLRRGDTDTQYF. The entire variable domain, with the rest obtained from reference TRBV7-7 and TRBJ2-3, is as follows: GAGVSQSPRYKVTKRGQDVTLRCDPISSHATLYWYQQALGQGPEFLTYFNYEAQPDKSGLPSDRFSAERPEGSISTLTIQRTEQRDSAMYRCASRLRRGDTDTQYFGPGTRLTVL.

This clonotype occurred many times. The chain carries TRBV3-1 and TRBJ1-3; D call uncertain. Trimming left V 1 base short and J 9 bases short, with 13 bases between. In germline, CDR1 is LGHDT, CDR2 YNNKEL (reference sequence). The CDR3 is 14 residues long. For the CDR3, the DNA is TGTGCCAGCAGCCAAGCGGCAACAGCAGGCACCATATATTTT. Its translation: CASSQAATAGTIYF.

This clonotype was seen repeatedly, ten times or more. This chain connects TRBV3-1 to TRBJ2-7; either TRBD1 or TRBD2 may supply D (5 bases each). Trimming took off 4 bases at V and 7 bases at J, with 11 bases between the two ends. Germline CDR1 is LGHDT and CDR2 is YNNKEL (reference sequence). CDR3 length: 12 amino acids. The CDR3, as DNA: TGTGCCAGCAGCCGACCTGGGGGTGAGCAGTACTTC. Translated, it gives CASSRPGGEQYF.